This T cell receptor (beta chain) was observed in a study of T cell repertoires in cytomegalovirus infection. Overall study: Recently described HLA-C-restricted plus well-studied HLA-B-restricted CMV epitopes were used. TCR beta signatures that were public indicated CMV infection and matching HLA type.

This CDR3 has 17 residues. V lost 0 bases and J lost 3, with 15 bases in between. Looked up from germline, CDR1 is SGHRS and CDR2 is YFSETQ. This clonotype turned up a few times. Its target is unknown. TCRdb reprocessed the reads via MiXCR and lists one record per CDR3 protein. The sample has some 800,000 distinct CDR3 sequences; around a third are singletons. Whole-study results and caveats: The ex vivo response showed dominance by HLA-C-restricted CMV-specific TCR beta clonotypes. Carriage of CMV together with the relevant HLA was identifiable through cumulative public TCR beta family frequency.

The sequence was obtained from a human donor in good health (CMV status not recorded). Some clones in this sample may be carry-over from other donors' samples. The sample here was cultured CD8+ T cells from PBMCs, taken from culture after CMV antigen stimulation. V and J are TRBV5-1 and TRBJ2-2; tentatively, D is TRBD2 (6 bases). DNA of the CDR3: TGCGCCAGCAGCTTGGCCGGGGCAGGAGGGTACACCGGGGAGCTGTTTTTT. This gives the protein CASSLAGAGGYTGELFF.